This T cell receptor (beta chain) comes out of a study of response to subunit inactivated influenza vaccine. Study conclusions and caveats: With each seasonal influenza vaccination, the authors suggested, few new T cells are recruited.

In its sample, this clonotype was seen a few times. The target antigen is unknown. A single record per CDR3 protein comes from TCRdb applying MiXCR to the RT-PCR reads. Of about half a million distinct CDR3 sequences detected, 25% appear once; the ten largest clones hold 1.9%. V was shortened by 2 bases and J by 0 bases, with 4 bases between the two germline ends. The CDR3 runs to 13 residues. The V gene's germline CDR1 is MNHNY and CDR2 SVGAGI (reference sequence). The sequence was obtained from a man in his fifties or sixties who received an inactivated influenza vaccine. V gene TRBV6-6 combines with J gene TRBJ1-1; no clear D. The sample consisted of CD4+ T cells sorted from PBMCs, taken 5 days after vaccination. The CDR3 nucleotides are TGTGCCAGCAGTTACGTGGTGAACACTGAAGCTTTCTTT. Its protein product is CASSYVVNTEAFF.